The 8 T cell receptor beta chains in this list originate from one sample, sequenced in a study of cytotoxic CD8 clonotypes in ibrutinib-treated CLL. The protocol was immunoSEQ multiplex PCR, while the TCRdb copy is restricted to in-frame clones and leaves out a portion. The sample lists over 200,000 clones, about four fifths occurring once. Here the sequenced sample was PBMCs, taken after 12 months of ibrutinib treatment. These receptors were collected from a human donor with chronic lymphocytic leukemia.

This clone was observed once. The CDR3, as DNA: TGTGCCAGCAGTTTATTGGTTATAAATACAAACTATGGCTACACCTTC. Amino acid sequence: CASSLLVINTNYGYTF. V is TRBV28 and J is TRBJ1-2; D not resolved. CDR1 MDHEN and CDR2 SYDVKM come from the germline V gene. The CDR3 has 16 amino acids. The V and J ends lost 1 base and 2 bases respectively, with 14 bases between them.

The rearrangement joins TRBV25-1 to TRBJ2-1, with 7 bases lining up with TRBD1. Germline V gene lookup returns CDR1 MGHDK and CDR2 SYGVNS. The CDR3 totals 18 residues. V trimming: 4 bases; J trimming: 0 bases; junction bases outside the gene matches: 12. The CDR3 DNA sequence: TGTGCCAGCAGTGCTAAGGCTTCAGGGGGTGGCTCCTACAATGAGCAGTTCTTC. Its protein product is CASSAKASGGGSYNEQFF.

The rearrangement links TRBV28 to TRBJ1-6; a weak D match, TRBD1 (5 bases). Between the trimmed V and J ends, which lost 9 bases and 9 bases, there was a span of 12 bases. The CDR3 has 12 amino acids. CDR1 and CDR2 (germline): MDHEN, SYDVKM. CDR3 DNA: TGTGCCAGTCTGAGGGGCGGTTCACCCCTCCACTTT. Its protein is CASLRGGSPLHF.

The rearrangement joins TRBV5-5 to TRBJ2-3, with D perhaps TRBD1 or TRBD2 (6 bases each). The germline gives CDR1 SGHKS, CDR2 YYEKEE (reference sequence). The V end lost 7 bases, the J end lost 2 bases, and 20 bases lay between the germline ends. The CDR3 is 16 amino acids. The CDR3 here is CASSRGGFRDTDTQYF. DNA for the CDR3: TGTGCCAGCTCAAGAGGGGGGTTTAGAGACACAGATACGCAGTATTTT.

The V call is TRBV7-8, the J call TRBJ1-2, with 12 bases aligning to TRBD1. Trimming at V came to 5 bases and at J to 10 bases, leaving 17 bases not matched to a gene. The CDR3 covers 17 residues. Per the germline V gene, CDR1 is SGHVS and CDR2 is FQNEAQ. The CDR3 nucleotides are TGTGCCAGCAGCCCCTCCCGGGACAGGGGGCATTCTCTGGACTACACCTTC. This translates into CASSPSRDRGHSLDYTF.

The chain recombines TRBV29-1 with TRBJ2-2; D remains unclear. The CDR3 has 14 amino acids. Trimming cost V 6 bases and J 0 bases, with 11 bases left between them. Germline assignment: CDR1 SQVTM and CDR2 ANQGSEA. CDR3 residues: CSVYSLSNTGELFF. The DNA for the CDR3 is TGCAGCGTCTACAGCCTATCGAACACCGGGGAGCTGTTTTTT.

The chain links TRBV29-1 to TRBJ2-3; the D gene is possibly TRBD2 (7 bases). This CDR3 has 14 amino acids. The germline CDR1 and CDR2 sequences are SQVTM and ANQGSEA. In nucleotides, the CDR3 is TGCACCGCCTCTTCCTTCAGGGGAGGGGATACGCAGTATTTT. This translates into CTASSFRGGDTQYF.

This rearrangement joins TRBV5-1 to TRBJ2-1; 8 nucleotides line up with TRBD1. The CDR3 length is 13 residues. The germline V gene encodes CDR1 SGHRS and CDR2 YFSETQ. Losses at the gene ends were 5 bases for V and 12 bases for J; bases not matched to a gene: 10. CDR3 bases: TGCGCCAGCAGTTGGGAAGCTACAGGGGGGCAGTTCTTC. This encodes CASSWEATGGQFF.